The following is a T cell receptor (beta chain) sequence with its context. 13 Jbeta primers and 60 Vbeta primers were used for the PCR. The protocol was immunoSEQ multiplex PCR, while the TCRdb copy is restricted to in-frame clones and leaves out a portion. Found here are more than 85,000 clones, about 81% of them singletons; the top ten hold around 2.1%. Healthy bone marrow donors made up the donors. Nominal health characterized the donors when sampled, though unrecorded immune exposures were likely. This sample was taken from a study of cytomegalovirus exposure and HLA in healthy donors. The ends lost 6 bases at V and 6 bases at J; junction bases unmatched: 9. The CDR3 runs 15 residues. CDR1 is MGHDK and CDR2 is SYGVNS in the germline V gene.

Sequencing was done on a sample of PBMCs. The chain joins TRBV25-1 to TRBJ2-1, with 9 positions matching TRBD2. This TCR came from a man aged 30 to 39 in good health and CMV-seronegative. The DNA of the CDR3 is TGTGCCAGCAGGGGTGCGCTAGCGGGACTCAATGAGCAGTTCTTC. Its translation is CASRGALAGLNEQFF. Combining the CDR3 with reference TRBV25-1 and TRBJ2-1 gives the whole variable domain EADIYQTPRYLVIGTGKKITLECSQTMGHDKMYWYQQDPGMELHLIHYSYGVNSTEKGDLSSESTVSRIRTEHFPLTLESARPSHTSQYLCASRGALAGLNEQFFGPGTRLTVL.